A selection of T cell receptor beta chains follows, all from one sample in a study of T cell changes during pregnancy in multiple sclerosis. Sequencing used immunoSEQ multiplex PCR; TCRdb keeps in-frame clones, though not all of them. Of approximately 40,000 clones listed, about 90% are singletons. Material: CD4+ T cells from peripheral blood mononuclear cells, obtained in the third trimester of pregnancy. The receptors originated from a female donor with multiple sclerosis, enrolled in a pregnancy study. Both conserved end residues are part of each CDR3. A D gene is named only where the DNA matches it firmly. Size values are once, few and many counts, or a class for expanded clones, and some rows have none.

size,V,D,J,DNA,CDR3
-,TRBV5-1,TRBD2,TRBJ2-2,TGCGCCAGCAGCTTGGCGGGAGGGGACACCGGGGAGCTGTTTTTT,CASSLAGGDTGELFF
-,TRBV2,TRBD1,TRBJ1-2,TGTGCCAGCAGTGAAGCTGGGACAGGGGGAAGAGGATATGGCTACACCTTC,CASSEAGTGGRGYGYTF
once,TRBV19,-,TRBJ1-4,TGTGCCACCCAATCAGCGGGGTCCAATGAAAAACTGTTTTTT,CATQSAGSNEKLFF
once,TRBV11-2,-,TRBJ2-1,TGTGCCAGCAGCCCCGATGGGGGGAGGGAGCAGTTCTTC,CASSPDGGREQFF
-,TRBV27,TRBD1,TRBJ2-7,TGTGCCAGCAGTTTAATTAGTCGGGGACAGGGAAACTACGAGCAGTACTTC,CASSLISRGQGNYEQYF
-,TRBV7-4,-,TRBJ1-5,TGTGCCAGCAGCTTAGCGGTCTGGGGATTCGGGGAATATAGCAATCAGCCCCAGCATTTT,CASSLAVWGFGEYSNQPQHF
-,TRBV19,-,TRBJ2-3,TGTGCCAGTAGTATGGGTAGCTCCCCGGGGGATACGCAGTATTTT,CASSMGSSPGDTQYF
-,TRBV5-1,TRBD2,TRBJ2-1,TGCGCCAGCAGCTTCCAGTATGGGGGACTAGACACGGGTGAGCAGTTCTTC,CASSFQYGGLDTGEQFF
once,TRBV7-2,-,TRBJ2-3,TGTGCCAGGGGAGAAGGGTCAGATACGCAGTATTTT,CARGEGSDTQYF
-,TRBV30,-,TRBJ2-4,TGTGCCTGGCGCCCCGCAGGTTCTCTGAACATTCAGTACTTC,CAWRPAGSLNIQYF
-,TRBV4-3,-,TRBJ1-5,TGCGCCAGCAGCCAAGATGTTATCAGGGTGAGGAATCAGCCCCAGCATTTT,CASSQDVIRVRNQPQHF
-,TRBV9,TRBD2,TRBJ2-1,TGTGCCAGCAGCGTAGGCTTACTAGCGGGGCCAAATGAGCAGTTCTTC,CASSVGLLAGPNEQFF
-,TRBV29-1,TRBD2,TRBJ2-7,TGCAGCGTTGAACCCAGGACTAGCGGGAGCTCCCTCAACTACGAGCAGTACTTC,CSVEPRTSGSSLNYEQYF
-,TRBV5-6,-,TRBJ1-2,TGTGCCAGCAGCTTCCTAGGACAGATACATGGCTACACCTTC,CASSFLGQIHGYTF
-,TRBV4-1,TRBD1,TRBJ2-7,TGCGCCAGCAGCCAACCGAAGGCAGGGGGCCTGGACGAGCAGTACTTC,CASSQPKAGGLDEQYF
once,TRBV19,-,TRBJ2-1,TGTGCCAGTAGTATAAGTCTAGCGTCGGGGATAGGTGAGCAGTTCTTC,CASSISLASGIGEQFF
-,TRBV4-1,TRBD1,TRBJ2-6,TGCGCCAGCAGCCAGGGACAGGGGGCAGCTGGGGCCAACGTCCTGACTTTC,CASSQGQGAAGANVLTF
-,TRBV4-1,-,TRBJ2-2,TGCGCCAGCAGCCAAGATTCTGTGGGAGTGGGGGGTGCCGGGGAGCTGTTTTTT,CASSQDSVGVGGAGELFF
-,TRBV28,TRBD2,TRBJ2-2,TGTGCCAGCAGTTTACTAGCGGGAGGACCAAACACCGGGGAGCTGTTTTTT,CASSLLAGGPNTGELFF
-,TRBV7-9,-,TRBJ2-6,TGTGCCAGCAGCTTATTAGGGGACTCTGGGGCCAACGTCCTGACTTTC,CASSLLGDSGANVLTF
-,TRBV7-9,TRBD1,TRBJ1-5,TGTGCCAGCAGCTTCAACCCGGGACAGGGTCTCAATCAGCCCCAGCATTTT,CASSFNPGQGLNQPQHF
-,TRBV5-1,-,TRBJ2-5,TGCGCCAGCCGCAGGGAAGAGACCCAGTACTTC,CASRREETQYF
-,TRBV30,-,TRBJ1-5,TGTGCCTGGAGTTCCCCTACGGGGCCCCAGCATTTT,CAWSSPTGPQHF
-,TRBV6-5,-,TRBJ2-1,TGTGCCAGCACCGAGACTACAAGCTCCTACAATGAGCAGTTCTTC,CASTETTSSYNEQFF
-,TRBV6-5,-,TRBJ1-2,TGTGCCAGCAGTTCGGTCGACTATGGCTACACCTTC,CASSSVDYGYTF
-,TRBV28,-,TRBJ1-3,TGTGCCAGCAGTCCAGGTGTAGTCTCTGGAAACACCATATATTTT,CASSPGVVSGNTIYF
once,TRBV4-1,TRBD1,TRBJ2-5,TGCGCCAGCAGCCAGCCGGGACAGGAGGGAATGAAGACCCAGTACTTC,CASSQPGQEGMKTQYF
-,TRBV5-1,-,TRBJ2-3,TGCGCCAGCACTCCGGGGGACACAGATACGCAGTATTTT,CASTPGDTDTQYF
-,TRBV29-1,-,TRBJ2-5,TGCAGCGTCCAAAGGGGGCAAGAGACCCAGTACTTC,CSVQRGQETQYF
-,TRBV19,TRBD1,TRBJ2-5,TGTGCCAGTAGTACGCCGGGACAGGGAGCGAAAGAGACCCAGTACTTC,CASSTPGQGAKETQYF
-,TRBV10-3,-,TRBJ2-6,TGTGCCATCAGGATGGACCGGAGGTTCCACTCTGGGGCCAACGTCCTGACTTTC,CAIRMDRRFHSGANVLTF
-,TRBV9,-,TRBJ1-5,TGTGCCAGCAGCGTAGACTCAGGGTACCAGCCCCAGCATTTT,CASSVDSGYQPQHF
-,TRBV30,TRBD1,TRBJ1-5,TGTGCCTGGAGTCGGGGGGACAGGGGAGGATTAAGCAATCAGCCCCAGCATTTT,CAWSRGDRGGLSNQPQHF
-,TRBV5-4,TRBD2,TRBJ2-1,TGTGCCAGCAGCTTTGGGGCTAGCGGCAACAATGAGCAGTTCTTC,CASSFGASGNNEQFF
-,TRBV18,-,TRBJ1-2,TGTGCCAGCTCACAGGGACAACCACCAATTAACTATGGCTACACCTTC,CASSQGQPPINYGYTF
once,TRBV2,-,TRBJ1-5,TGTGCCAGCAGTGAGGCCATGGGGGCAAATCAGCCCCAGCATTTT,CASSEAMGANQPQHF
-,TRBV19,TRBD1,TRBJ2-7,TGTGCCAGTAGTATACAGGGGGCCTACGAGCAGTACTTC,CASSIQGAYEQYF
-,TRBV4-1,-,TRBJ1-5,TGCGCCAGCAGCCAAACAACAGGGAGATACCAGCCCCAGCATTTT,CASSQTTGRYQPQHF
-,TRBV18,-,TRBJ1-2,TGTGCCAGCTCACCACTCAGGGAGGGAGACTATGGCTACACCTTC,CASSPLREGDYGYTF
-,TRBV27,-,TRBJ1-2,TGTGCCAGCAGTTTAGCTTGGGGGGGTGACTACACCTTC,CASSLAWGGDYTF